Following are 14 T cell receptor beta chains from one sample sequenced in a study of regulatory T cells in long-lasting Graves disease. As to time point: newly diagnosed GD, antithyroid drugs for less than 3 months. TCR sequences were obtained from RNA taken from PBMCs. Sequencing libraries for TCR beta were prepared with iRepertoire HTBI primers and Arm-PCR of CDR3 regions. TCRdb re-called the multiplex PCR reads through MiXCR, storing one row per CDR3 protein. The table records about 540,000 distinct CDR3 sequences, around an eighth of them present only once. The same sample was also used in a study of T cells in Graves' hyperthyroidism and ophthalmopathy.

The sample was peripheral blood mononuclear cells (PBMCs), taken at new diagnosis, from a patient treated with antithyroid drugs. The source is a man aged 25 to 45 with Graves disease.

The rearrangement joins TRBV12-3 or TRBV12-4 to TRBJ2-5; the D is unclear. The V and J ends lost 1 base and 4 bases respectively, with 10 bases between them. The CDR3 is 14 residues long. CDR3 DNA: TGTGCCAGCAGTTTAGAGGGCTCCCGAGAGACCCAGTACTTC. This sequence encodes CASSLEGSRETQYF.

CDR3 region: CASSPRTGINSPLHF. The CDR3 nucleotides are TGTGCCAGCAGCCCCCGGACAGGGATTAATTCACCCCTCCACTTT. The rearrangement joins TRBV9 to TRBJ1-6; 8 nucleotides line up with TRBD1. Germline lookup yields CDR1 SGDLS and CDR2 YYNGEE. J was trimmed by 6 bases and V by 4 bases; bases with no gene match: 6. This CDR3 contains 15 residues.

This clonotype occurred many times. The chain has TRBV6-1 and TRBJ2-2, with 10 bases identical to TRBD2. The CDR3 is 15 residues long. CDR1 is MNHNS and CDR2 is SASEGT in the germline V gene. Trimming removed 5 bases from V and 7 bases from J; junction bases left unmatched: 7. CDR3: CASSPSGTSVGELFF. In DNA form, the CDR3 reads TGTGCCAGCAGTCCCTCCGGGACTAGCGTCGGGGAGCTGTTTTTT.

This clonotype was detected many times. The chain combines TRBV19 with TRBJ2-2, with 8 positions matching TRBD2. The CDR3 has 16 amino acids. V trimming: 4 bases; J trimming: 1 base; junction bases outside the gene matches: 5. CDR1 LNHDA and CDR2 SQIVND come from the germline V gene (reference sequence). For the CDR3, the DNA is TGTGCCAGTAGTAACCAGCGGGAGTTGAACACCGGGGAGCTGTTTTTT. This gives the protein CASSNQRELNTGELFF.

The chain has TRBV6-4 and TRBJ2-3; D is perhaps TRBD2 (6 bases). Germline V gene lookup returns CDR1 MRHNA and CDR2 SNTAGT. This CDR3 spans 14 amino acids. With 0 bases removed from V and 5 bases from J, the gap between germline ends came to 9 bases. The CDR3 DNA reads TGTGCCAGCAGTGACTCATCGGGGGTAGATACGCAGTATTTT. As protein: CASSDSSGVDTQYF.

The table lists this clonotype with many counts. V usage is TRBV27 and J usage is TRBJ2-5; 9 positions match TRBD2. V lost 3 bases and J lost 5; bases outside the gene matches: 4. The CDR3 sequence is 14 residues long. Germline CDR1 MNHEY, CDR2 SMNVEV (reference sequence). The DNA for the CDR3 is TGTGCCAGCAGTTTCTTCAGCGGGGGGGAGACCCAGTACTTC. This codes for CASSFFSGGETQYF.

This clonotype was observed at least ten times. The V and J genes are TRBV2 and TRBJ1-2, with 7 bases that match TRBD1. J was trimmed by 6 bases and V by 4 bases; bases with no gene match: 8. The CDR3 sequence is 14 residues long. Germline-derived CDR1 and CDR2 are SNHLY and FYNNEI. The DNA for the CDR3 is TGTGCCAGCAGTGGGGCTAGGACAGGCGATGGCTACACCTTC. This gives the protein CASSGARTGDGYTF.

This clonotype was seen repeatedly, ten times or more. The chain recombines TRBV20-1 with TRBJ2-1; TRBD2 aligns across 10 bases. There are 15 residues in the CDR3. Trimming at V came to 6 bases and at J to 1 base, leaving 6 bases not matched to a gene. CDR1 is DFQATT, CDR2 SNEGSKA, per germline (reference sequence). CDR3 sequence: CSAYSGRRSYNEQFF. Written as DNA, the CDR3 is TGCAGTGCATATAGCGGGAGGCGTTCCTACAATGAGCAGTTCTTC.

This clonotype was counted ten times or more. This chain connects TRBV27 to TRBJ1-5; TRBD1 might be the D (5 bases). This CDR3 is 14 amino acids long. The V and J ends lost 6 bases and 6 bases respectively, with 15 bases between them. Germline V gene data show CDR1 as MNHEY and CDR2 as SMNVEV (reference sequence). CDR3 sequence: CASRARQWSQPQHF. CDR3 nucleotide sequence: TGTGCCAGCAGGGCTAGACAGTGGAGTCAGCCCCAGCATTTT.

The V gene is TRBV27, the J gene TRBJ2-7, with 7 bases identical to TRBD1. The length of the CDR3 is 14 residues. V lost 8 bases to trimming and J lost 4 bases; unmatched junction nucleotides: 11. Germline V CDR1 and CDR2: MNHEY, SMNVEV (reference sequence). The CDR3 region has the DNA TGTGCCAGCGCCCAACCCGGGACAGTATACGAGCAGTACTTC. Amino acids: CASAQPGTVYEQYF.

This clonotype was counted ten times or more. The CDR3 DNA sequence: TGTGCCAGCAGCGCCCGACTAGCGGGAGGAACAGATACGCAGTATTTT. Its protein product is CASSARLAGGTDTQYF. The V call is TRBV11-2, the J call TRBJ2-3; 13 positions agree with TRBD2. The CDR3 is 16 residues long. Germline V gene data show CDR1 as SGHAT and CDR2 as FQNNGV. V was pared by 5 bases and J by 3 bases, with 5 bases of the junction left unmatched.

This chain uses TRBV27 with TRBJ2-1; D is undetermined. The germline V gene has CDR1 MNHEY and CDR2 SMNVEV (reference sequence). This CDR3 comprises 14 residues. The V and J ends lost 0 bases and 7 bases respectively, with 10 bases between them. Here the CDR3 DNA reads TGTGCCAGCAGTTTATCGAAGATCATTAATGAGCAGTTCTTC. It is translated as CASSLSKIINEQFF.

Many counts were recorded for this clonotype. This CDR3 reads CASSYRTGTSGRAADTQYF. In nucleotides, the CDR3 is TGTGCCAGCAGTTACCGAACCGGGACTAGCGGGAGAGCGGCAGATACGCAGTATTTT. The chain joins TRBV6-5 to TRBJ2-3; 14 nucleotides agree with TRBD2. The length of the CDR3 is 19 residues. V was clipped by 2 bases and J by 4 bases; unmatched bases: 11. Germline CDR1 is MNHEY and CDR2 is SVGAGI.

This clonotype occurred many times. The V gene is TRBV20-1, the J gene TRBJ1-4; maybe TRBD1 (5 bases). The CDR3 runs 12 residues. Germline CDR1 reads DFQATT; CDR2 reads SNEGSKA (reference sequence). Trimming took off 5 bases at V and 8 bases at J, with 12 bases between the two ends. CDR3 region: CSAWDGGEKLFF. The DNA of the CDR3 is TGCAGTGCTTGGGACGGAGGGGAAAAACTGTTTTTT.